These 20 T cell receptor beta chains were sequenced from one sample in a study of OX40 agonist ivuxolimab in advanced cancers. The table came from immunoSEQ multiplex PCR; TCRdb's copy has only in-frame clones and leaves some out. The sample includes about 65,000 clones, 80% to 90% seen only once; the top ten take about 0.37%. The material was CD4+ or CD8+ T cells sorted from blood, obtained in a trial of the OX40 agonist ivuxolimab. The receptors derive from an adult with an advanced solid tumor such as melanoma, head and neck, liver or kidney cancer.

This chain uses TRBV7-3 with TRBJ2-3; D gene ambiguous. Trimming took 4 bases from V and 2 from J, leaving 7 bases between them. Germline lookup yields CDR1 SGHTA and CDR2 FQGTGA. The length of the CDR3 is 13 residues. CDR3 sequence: CASSSDFTDTQYF. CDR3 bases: TGTGCCAGCAGCTCAGACTTCACAGATACGCAGTATTTT.

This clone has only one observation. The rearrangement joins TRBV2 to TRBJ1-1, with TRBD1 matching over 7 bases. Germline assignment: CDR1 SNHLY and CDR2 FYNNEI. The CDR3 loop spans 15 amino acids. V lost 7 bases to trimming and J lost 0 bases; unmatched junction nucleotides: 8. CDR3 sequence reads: CASKRQGSMNTEAFF. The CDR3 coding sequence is TGTGCCAGCAAACGACAGGGATCCATGAACACTGAAGCTTTCTTT.

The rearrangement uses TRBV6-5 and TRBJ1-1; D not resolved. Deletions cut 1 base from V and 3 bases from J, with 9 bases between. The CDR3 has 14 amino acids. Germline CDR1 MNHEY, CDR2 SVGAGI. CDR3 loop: CASSYLPRYTEAFF. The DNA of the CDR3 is TGTGCCAGCAGTTACTTGCCCAGATACACTGAAGCTTTCTTT.

CDR3 region: CASSLSPREETQYF. CDR3 sequence (DNA): TGTGCCAGTAGTCTGTCCCCCAGGGAAGAGACCCAGTACTTC. The chain is built from TRBV19 and TRBJ2-5, with D perhaps matching TRBD1 (5 bases). The CDR3 sequence is 14 residues long. Trimming removed 5 bases at V and 3 bases at J, with 13 bases between. CDR1 LNHDA and CDR2 SQIVND come from the germline V gene (reference sequence).

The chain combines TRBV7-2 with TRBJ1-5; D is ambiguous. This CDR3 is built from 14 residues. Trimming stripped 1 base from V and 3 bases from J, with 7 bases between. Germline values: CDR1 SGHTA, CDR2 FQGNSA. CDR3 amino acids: CASSLDYYNQPQHF. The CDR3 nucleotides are TGTGCCAGCAGCTTAGACTACTACAATCAGCCCCAGCATTTT.

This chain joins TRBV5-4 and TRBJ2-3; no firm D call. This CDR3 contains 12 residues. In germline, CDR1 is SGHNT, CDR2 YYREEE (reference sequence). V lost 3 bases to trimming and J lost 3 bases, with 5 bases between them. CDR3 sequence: CASSSSTDTQYF. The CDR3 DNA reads TGTGCCAGCAGCTCGTCGACAGATACGCAGTATTTT.

The DNA of the CDR3 is TGTGCCAGCAGTGAGTTGCCAGGACAAGGTGGTGAAGCTTTCTTT. Protein sequence: CASSELPGQGGEAFF. The chain has TRBV25-1 and TRBJ1-1; D is possibly TRBD1 (5 bases). Trimming took off 3 bases at V and 7 bases at J, with 18 bases between the two ends. CDR3 size: 15 residues. From germline, CDR1 is MGHDK and CDR2 SYGVNS.

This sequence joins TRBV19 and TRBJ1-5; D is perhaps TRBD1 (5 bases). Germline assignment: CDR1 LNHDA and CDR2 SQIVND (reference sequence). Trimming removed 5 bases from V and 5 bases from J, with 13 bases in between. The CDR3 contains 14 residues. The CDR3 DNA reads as TGTGCCAGTAGTGGTGGGGGGGATCATCAGCCCCAGCATTTT. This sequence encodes CASSGGGDHQPQHF. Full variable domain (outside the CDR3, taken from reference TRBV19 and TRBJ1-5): DGGITQSPKYLFRKEGQNVTLSCEQNLNHDAMYWYRQDPGQGLRLIYYSQIVNDFQKGDIAEGYSVSREKKESFPLTVTSAQKNPTAFYLCASSGGGDHQPQHFGDGTRLSIL.

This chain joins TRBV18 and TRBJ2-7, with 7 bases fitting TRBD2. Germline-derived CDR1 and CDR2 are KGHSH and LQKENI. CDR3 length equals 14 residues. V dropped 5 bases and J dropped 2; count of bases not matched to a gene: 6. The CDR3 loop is CASSSSGLPYEQYF. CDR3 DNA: TGTGCCAGCTCATCGTCGGGACTACCCTACGAGCAGTACTTC.

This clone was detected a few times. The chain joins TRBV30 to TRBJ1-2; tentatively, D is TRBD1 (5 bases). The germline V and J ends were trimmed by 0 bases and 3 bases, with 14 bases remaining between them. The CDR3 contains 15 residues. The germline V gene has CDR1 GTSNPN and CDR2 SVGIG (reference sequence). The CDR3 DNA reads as TGTGCCTGGAGTGTCCTCGGGACTTCCTACTATGGCTACACCTTC. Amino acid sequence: CAWSVLGTSYYGYTF.

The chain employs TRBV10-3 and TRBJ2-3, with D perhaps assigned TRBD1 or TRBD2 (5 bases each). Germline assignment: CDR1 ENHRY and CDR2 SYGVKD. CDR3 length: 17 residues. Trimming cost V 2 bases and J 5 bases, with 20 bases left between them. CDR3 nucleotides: TGTGCCATCAGTGAGGCAGAGGACCAGGGACGAGGAGATACGCAGTATTTT. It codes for CAISEAEDQGRGDTQYF.

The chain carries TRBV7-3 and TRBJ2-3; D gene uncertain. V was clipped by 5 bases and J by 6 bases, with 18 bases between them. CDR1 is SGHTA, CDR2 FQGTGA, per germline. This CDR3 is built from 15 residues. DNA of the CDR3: TGTGCCAGCAGCCCTCCTGGCGTTAGCTCCGATACGCAGTATTTT. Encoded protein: CASSPPGVSSDTQYF.

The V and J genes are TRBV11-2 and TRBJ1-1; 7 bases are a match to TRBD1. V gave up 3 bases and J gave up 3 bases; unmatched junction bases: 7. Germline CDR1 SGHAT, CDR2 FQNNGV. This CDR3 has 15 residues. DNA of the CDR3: TGTGCCAGCAGCTTTCTAGGCAGGGGGTACACTGAAGCTTTCTTT. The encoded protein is CASSFLGRGYTEAFF.

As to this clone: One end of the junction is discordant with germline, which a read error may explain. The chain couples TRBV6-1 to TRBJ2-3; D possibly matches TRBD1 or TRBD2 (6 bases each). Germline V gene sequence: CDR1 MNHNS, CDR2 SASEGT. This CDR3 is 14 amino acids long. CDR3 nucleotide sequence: TGTGCCAGCAGAGAAGGGGGGTTCACAGATACGCAGTATTTT. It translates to CASREGGFTDTQYF.

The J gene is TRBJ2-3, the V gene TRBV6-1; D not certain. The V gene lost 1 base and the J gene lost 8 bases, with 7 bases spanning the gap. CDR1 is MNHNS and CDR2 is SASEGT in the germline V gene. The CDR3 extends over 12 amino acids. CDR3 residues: CASSEEASTQYF. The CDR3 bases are TGTGCCAGCAGTGAAGAGGCCAGTACGCAGTATTTT.

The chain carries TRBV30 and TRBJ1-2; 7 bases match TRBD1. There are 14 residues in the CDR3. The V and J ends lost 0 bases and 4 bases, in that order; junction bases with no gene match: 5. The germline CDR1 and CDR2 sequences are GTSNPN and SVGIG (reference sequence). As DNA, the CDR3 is TGTGCCTGGAGTGTATGGGGACAGACCTATGGCTACACCTTC. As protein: CAWSVWGQTYGYTF.

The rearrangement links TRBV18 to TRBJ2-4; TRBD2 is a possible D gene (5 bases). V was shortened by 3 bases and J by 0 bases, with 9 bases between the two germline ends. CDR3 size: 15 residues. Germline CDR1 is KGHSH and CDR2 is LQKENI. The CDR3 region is CASSPSRGAKNIQYF. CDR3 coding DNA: TGTGCCAGCTCACCGAGTCGGGGAGCCAAAAACATTCAGTACTTC.

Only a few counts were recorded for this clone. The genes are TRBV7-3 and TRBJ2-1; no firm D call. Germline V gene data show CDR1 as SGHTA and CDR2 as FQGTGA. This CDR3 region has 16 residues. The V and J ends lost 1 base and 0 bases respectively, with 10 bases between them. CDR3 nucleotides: TGTGCCAGCAGCTTAAATGGCGAACTCTCCTACAATGAGCAGTTCTTC. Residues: CASSLNGELSYNEQFF.

As DNA, the CDR3 is TGTGCCAGCAACCTCCAAGGGGGCTATGGCTACACCTTC. Protein product: CASNLQGGYGYTF. The chain carries TRBV7-2 and TRBJ1-2; a weak D match, TRBD1 (6 bases). Per germline, CDR1 SGHTA and CDR2 FQGNSA. Trimming cost V 7 bases and J 4 bases, with 13 bases left between them. The CDR3 has 13 residues.

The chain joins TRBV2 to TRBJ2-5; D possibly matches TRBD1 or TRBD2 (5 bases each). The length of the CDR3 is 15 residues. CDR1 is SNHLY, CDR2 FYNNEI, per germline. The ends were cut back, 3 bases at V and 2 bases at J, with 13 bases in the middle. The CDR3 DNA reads TGTGCCAGCAGTGAGGGACGGAGAACTCAAGAGACCCAGTACTTC. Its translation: CASSEGRRTQETQYF.